Given below is one TCR beta chain in context. This sample is drawn from a study of blood T cell repertoires in COVID-19. In the study overall: There were acute and convalescent COVID-19 samples, and they came from the United States, Italy and Spain.

Germline assignment: CDR1 GTSNPN and CDR2 SVGIG (reference sequence). CDR3 size: 15 residues. Trimming shortened V by 1 base and J by 7 bases, and 19 bases separated the two germline ends. Here immunoSEQ multiplex PCR was the method, and the copy in TCRdb shows in-frame clones only, minus some. The table records around 250,000 clones, 70% to 85% of them present only once. Enrolled through a virtual design, the participants were between about 18 and 100 years of age and came from around 25 US areas. The sample taken for sequencing was PBMCs or T cells enriched from blood (not recorded which). The chain joins TRBV30 to TRBJ1-2, with D possibly matching TRBD1 (6 bases). This TCR derives from a man between 35 and 55 years old who had recovered from COVID-19. This chain's CDR3 is CAWSALRQETCGYTF. The CDR3 coding sequence is TGTGCCTGGAGTGCCCTGAGACAGGAGACGTGTGGCTACACCTTC.